Below, 11 T cell receptor beta chains from the same sample are listed, as sequenced in a study of shared T cell receptors in the human thymus. The method was immunoSEQ multiplex PCR; TCRdb's version includes in-frame clones alone and lacks a portion of them. This table holds 500,000 to 550,000 clones, 75% to 80% found once. This same sample was also taken into another study, of human thymus T cells.

Sequenced sample: thymocytes. The receptor set was obtained from a boy younger than two with a congenital heart defect.

The chain is built from TRBV4-3 and TRBJ2-1, with 14 bases identical to TRBD2. Germline lookup yields CDR1 LGHNA and CDR2 YSLEER. V gave up 3 bases and J gave up 2 bases; unmatched junction bases: 12. This CDR3 has 20 residues. The CDR3 loop reads CASSHAHPRLAGGPYNEQFF. As DNA, the CDR3 is TGCGCCAGCAGCCATGCCCACCCCAGACTAGCGGGAGGGCCCTACAATGAGCAGTTCTTC.

The chain recombines TRBV5-6 with TRBJ2-1; the match to TRBD2 covers 14 bases. Trimming at V came to 1 base and at J to 0 bases, leaving 6 bases not matched to a gene. Per the germline V gene, CDR1 is SGHDT and CDR2 is YYEEEE. The CDR3 covers 19 residues. The CDR3 protein is CASSLPGTSGSPSYNEQFF. The CDR3 DNA is TGTGCCAGCAGCTTGCCGGGGACTAGCGGGAGTCCCTCCTACAATGAGCAGTTCTTC.

The genes are TRBV29-1 and TRBJ2-7, with 7 positions matching TRBD1. Germline V gene data show CDR1 as SQVTM and CDR2 as ANQGSEA. This CDR3 has 13 amino acids. The V and J ends lost 7 bases and 2 bases, in that order; junction bases with no gene match: 8. CDR3: CSAENRGTYEQYF. In DNA form, the CDR3 reads TGCAGCGCAGAAAACAGGGGAACCTACGAGCAGTACTTC.

This clone was seen a few times. The chain uses TRBV9 and TRBJ2-7; tentatively, D is TRBD2 (5 bases). The CDR3 consists of 14 residues. Trimming pared 0 bases from V and 3 bases from J, leaving 10 bases between. Germline-derived CDR1 and CDR2 are SGDLS and YYNGEE. CDR3 DNA sequence: TGTGCCAGCAGCGTAGGAGGGAGTAACTACGAGCAGTACTTC. As protein: CASSVGGSNYEQYF.

The gene calls are TRBV9 and TRBJ2-2; 10 bases agree with TRBD2. The J segment lost 6 bases and the V segment lost 3 bases, leaving 11 bases of the junction unmatched. The CDR3 has 17 residues. CDR1 is SGDLS and CDR2 is YYNGEE in the germline V gene. CDR3 sequence: CASSDSPSGSESGELFF. CDR3 nucleotides: TGTGCCAGCAGCGACAGCCCTAGCGGGAGTGAGTCCGGGGAGCTGTTTTTT. The whole variable domain, remainder taken from reference TRBV9 and TRBJ2-2, is DSGVTQTPKHLITATGQRVTLRCSPRSGDLSVYWYQQSLDQGLQFLIQYYNGEERAKGNILERFSAQQFPDLHSELNLSSLELGDSALYFCASSDSPSGSESGELFFGEGSRLTVL.

This CDR3 reads CASSRIGEGEKLFF. The CDR3 DNA is TGTGCCAGCAGCCGCATTGGGGAGGGGGAAAAACTGTTTTTT. The chain is built from TRBV7-6 and TRBJ1-4, with D possibly TRBD1 on 5 matching bases. V gave up 5 bases and J gave up 8 bases, with 15 bases separating them. The CDR3 totals 14 residues. The germline gives CDR1 SGHVS, CDR2 FNYEAQ.

CDR3 protein: CASSLLPLADNEQFF. CDR3 nucleotides: TGTGCCAGCAGCTTACTTCCCCTAGCGGACAATGAGCAGTTCTTC. J is TRBJ2-1 and V is TRBV11-2; 7 bases align to TRBD2. The V gene's germline CDR1 is SGHAT and CDR2 FQNNGV. Trimming took 2 bases from V and 5 from J; bases not matched to a gene: 6. This CDR3 is built from 15 residues. The entire variable domain, with the rest obtained from reference TRBV11-2 and TRBJ2-1, is as follows: EAGVAQSPRYKIIEKRQSVAFWCNPISGHATLYWYQQILGQGPKLLIQFQNNGVVDDSQLPKDRFSAERLKGVDSTLKIQPAKLEDSAVYLCASSLLPLADNEQFFGPGTRLTVL.

This clone was recorded only once. V and J are TRBV15 and TRBJ1-5; 8 positions match TRBD1. CDR1 and CDR2 from the germline V gene are LNHNV and YYDKDF (reference sequence). V trimming: 0 bases; J trimming: 9 bases; junction bases outside the gene matches: 10. The CDR3 extends over 16 amino acids. DNA for the CDR3: TGTGCCACCAGCAGAGATGAGGGGGACAGGTCAAGGCCCCAGCATTTT. It yields the protein CATSRDEGDRSRPQHF.

The rearrangement uses TRBV4-3 and TRBJ2-1; 13 bases fit TRBD2. CDR1 is LGHNA, CDR2 YSLEER, per germline. V dropped 1 base and J dropped 1; count of bases not matched to a gene: 1. There are 17 residues in the CDR3. The CDR3 bases are TGCGCCAGCAGCCAAGGACTAGCGGGAGGATCCTACAATGAGCAGTTCTTC. Translation: CASSQGLAGGSYNEQFF.

This chain links TRBV11-2 with TRBJ2-3, with D unresolved. The CDR3 consists of 15 residues. V was shortened by 2 bases and J by 2 bases, with 11 bases between the two germline ends. Germline CDR1 SGHAT, CDR2 FQNNGV. CDR3 region: CASSLSQPNTDTQYF. CDR3 sequence (DNA): TGTGCCAGCAGCTTATCACAGCCCAACACAGATACGCAGTATTTT.

The sample holds a few counts of this clone. This sequence joins TRBV30 and TRBJ1-2; possibly TRBD1 for D (5 bases). This CDR3 has 18 amino acids. Germline V gene data show CDR1 as GTSNPN and CDR2 as SVGIG (reference sequence). The V and J ends lost 0 bases and 5 bases respectively, with 25 bases between them. In DNA form, the CDR3 reads TGTGCCTGGAGTGTAACGTCCCACCCCTCCGGGGGTGGGTATGGCTACACCTTC. Translated, it gives CAWSVTSHPSGGGYGYTF.